Listed below are T cell receptor beta chains from one sample, sequenced in a study of T cells after posttransplantation cyclophosphamide. Generated by immunoSEQ multiplex PCR, the TCRdb table keeps only in-frame clones and is missing some. The sample yields tens of thousands of clones, about nine tenths seen once. The sequenced sample consisted of PBMCs. The source of these receptors is a man between 50 and 59 years old. Each CDR3 is given with its conserved first and last residue. A D gene is named only where the DNA matches it firmly. A row's size may be missing; if present it is once, few, many or a size class.

V: TRBV2
J: TRBJ2-1
size: -
length: 15
D: TRBD1
DNA: TGTGCCAGCAGTAAAGACAGGGGCGGTGGCAATGAGCAGTTCTTC
CDR3: CASSKDRGGGNEQFF

V: TRBV29-1
J: TRBJ2-3
size: once
length: 12
D: -
DNA: TGCAGCGGGCTCCCGGGAGCAGATACGCAGTATTTT
CDR3: CSGLPGADTQYF

V: TRBV5-1
J: TRBJ1-2
size: -
length: 14
D: -
DNA: TGCGCCAGCAGCTTGCGGGGATCCGACTATGGCTACACCTTC
CDR3: CASSLRGSDYGYTF

V: TRBV6-5
J: TRBJ2-3
size: -
length: 15
D: -
DNA: TGTGCCAGCAGTTACTTTTCTACTAGCACAGATACGCAGTATTTT
CDR3: CASSYFSTSTDTQYF

V: TRBV11-2
J: TRBJ2-7
size: few
length: 13
D: -
DNA: TGTGCCAGCAGCTTGGGGACAACGTACGAGCAGTACTTC
CDR3: CASSLGTTYEQYF

V: TRBV6-1
J: TRBJ1-2
size: -
length: 14
D: -
DNA: TGTGCCAGCAGTGATTCTCCAGGATACTATGGCTACACCTTC
CDR3: CASSDSPGYYGYTF

V: TRBV28
J: TRBJ2-7
size: -
length: 13
D: -
DNA: TGTGCCAGCAGTTCCACAGGGTTGGGCGAGCAGTACTTC
CDR3: CASSSTGLGEQYF

V: TRBV28
J: TRBJ2-2
size: -
length: 13
D: -
DNA: TGTGCCAGCATATCGGGAGTTGTCGGGGAGCTGTTTTTT
CDR3: CASISGVVGELFF

V: TRBV13
J: TRBJ2-7
size: -
length: 15
D: TRBD2
DNA: TGTGCCAGCAGTCGGACTAGCGGGAGATATAACGAGCAGTACTTC
CDR3: CASSRTSGRYNEQYF

V: TRBV7-2
J: TRBJ2-7
size: -
length: 15
D: TRBD1
DNA: TGTGCCAGCAGCGCCGACAGGGCGAGCTCCTACGAGCAGTACTTC
CDR3: CASSADRASSYEQYF

V: TRBV4-2
J: TRBJ1-4
size: -
length: 13
D: -
DNA: TGTGCCAGCAGCCAATCCAGGGATGAAAAACTGTTTTTT
CDR3: CASSQSRDEKLFF

V: TRBV7-9
J: TRBJ1-1
size: few
length: 13
D: -
DNA: TGTGCCAGCGGCCCCCAATGGAGCCTTGAAGCTTTCTTT
CDR3: CASGPQWSLEAFF

V: TRBV4-2
J: TRBJ1-2
size: -
length: 15
D: -
DNA: TGTGCCAGCAGCCAAGGGCGGGAAGCTAACTATGGCTACACCTTC
CDR3: CASSQGREANYGYTF